This T cell receptor beta chain originates from a study of cytomegalovirus exposure and HLA in healthy donors. The CDR3 is made up of 13 amino acids. Germline-derived CDR1 and CDR2 are ENHRY and SYGVKD. V lost 2 bases, J lost 4 bases, and 9 bases lay in between. Profiling relied on immunoSEQ multiplex PCR, and the TCRdb table lists in-frame clones only, not all of them. The table includes 120,000 to 150,000 clones, 88% detected once. This clone has just one count. The sequence came from a woman younger than 30 in good health and CMV-seropositive. The chain uses TRBV10-3 and TRBJ2-7; a weak D match, TRBD2 (5 bases). Sequencing was carried out using PBMCs. The CDR3 DNA is TGTGCCATCAGTGAGAGGCTAGCTTACGAGCAGTACTTC. The encoded protein is CAISERLAYEQYF.